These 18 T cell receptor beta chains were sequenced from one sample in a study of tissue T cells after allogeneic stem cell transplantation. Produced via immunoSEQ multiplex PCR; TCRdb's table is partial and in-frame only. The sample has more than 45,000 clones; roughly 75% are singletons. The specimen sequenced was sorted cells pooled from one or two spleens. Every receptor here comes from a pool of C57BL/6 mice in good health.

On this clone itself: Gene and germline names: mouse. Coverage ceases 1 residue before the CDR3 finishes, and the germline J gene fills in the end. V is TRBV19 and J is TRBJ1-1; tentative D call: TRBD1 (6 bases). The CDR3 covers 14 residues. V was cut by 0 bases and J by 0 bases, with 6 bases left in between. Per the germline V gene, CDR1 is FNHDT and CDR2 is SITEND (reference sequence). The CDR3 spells CASSIGQANTEVFF. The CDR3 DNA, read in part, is TGTGCCAGCAGTATAGGACAGGCAAACACAGAAGTCTTC. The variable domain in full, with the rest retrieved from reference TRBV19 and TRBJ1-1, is GGIITQTPKFLIGQEGQKLTLKCQQNFNHDTMYWYRQDSGKGLRLIYYSITENDLQKGDLSEGYDASREKKSSFSLTVTSAQKNEMAVFLCASSIGQANTEVFFGKGTRLTVV.

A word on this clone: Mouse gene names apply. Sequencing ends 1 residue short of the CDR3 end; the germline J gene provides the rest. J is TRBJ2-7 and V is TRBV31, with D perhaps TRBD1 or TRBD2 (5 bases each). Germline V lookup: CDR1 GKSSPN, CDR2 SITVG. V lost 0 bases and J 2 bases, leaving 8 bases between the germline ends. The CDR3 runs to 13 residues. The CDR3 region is CAWSLAGAYEQYF. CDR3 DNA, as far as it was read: TGTGCCTGGAGTCTTGCGGGGGCCTATGAACAGTAC.

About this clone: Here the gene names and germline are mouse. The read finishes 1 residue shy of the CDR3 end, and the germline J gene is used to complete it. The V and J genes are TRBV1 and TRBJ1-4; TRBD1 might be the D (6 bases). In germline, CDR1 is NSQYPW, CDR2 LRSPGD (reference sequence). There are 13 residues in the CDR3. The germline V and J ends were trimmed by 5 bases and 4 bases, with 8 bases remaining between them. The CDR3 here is CTCSPGHNERLFF. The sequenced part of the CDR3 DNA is TGCACCTGCAGTCCGGGACACAACGAAAGATTATTT.

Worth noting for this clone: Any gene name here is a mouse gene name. CDR3 sequence reads: CASSFMQGKGTEVFF. The CDR3 DNA, read in part, is TGTGCAAGCAGCTTCATGCAGGGGAAGGGCACAGAAGTCTTC. This rearrangement joins TRBV16 to TRBJ1-1; D possibly corresponds to TRBD1 (6 bases). The sequenced fragment ends 1 residue before the CDR3 boundary, so the rest is inferred from the germline J gene. The V gene lost 3 bases and the J gene lost 4 bases, with 15 bases spanning the gap. Germline V gives CDR1 SGHSA, CDR2 FRNQAP. The CDR3 sequence is 15 residues long.

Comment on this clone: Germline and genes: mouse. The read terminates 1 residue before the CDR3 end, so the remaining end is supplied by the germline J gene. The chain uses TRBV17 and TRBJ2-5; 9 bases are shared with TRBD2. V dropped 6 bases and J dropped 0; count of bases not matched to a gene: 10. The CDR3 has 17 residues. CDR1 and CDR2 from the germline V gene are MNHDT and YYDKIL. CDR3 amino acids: CASRRTRLGVNQDTQYF. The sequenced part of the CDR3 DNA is TGTGCTAGCAGGAGGACAAGACTGGGGGTTAACCAAGACACCCAGTAC.

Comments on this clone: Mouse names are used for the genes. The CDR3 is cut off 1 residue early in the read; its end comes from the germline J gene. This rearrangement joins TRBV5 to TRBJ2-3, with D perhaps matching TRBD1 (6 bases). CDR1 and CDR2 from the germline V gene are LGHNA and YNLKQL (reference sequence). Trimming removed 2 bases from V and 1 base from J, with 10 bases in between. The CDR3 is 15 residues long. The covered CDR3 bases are TGTGCCAGCAGCCAATGGACAGTGGGTGCAGAAACGCTGTAT. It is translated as CASSQWTVGAETLY. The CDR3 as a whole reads CASSQWTVGAETLYF.

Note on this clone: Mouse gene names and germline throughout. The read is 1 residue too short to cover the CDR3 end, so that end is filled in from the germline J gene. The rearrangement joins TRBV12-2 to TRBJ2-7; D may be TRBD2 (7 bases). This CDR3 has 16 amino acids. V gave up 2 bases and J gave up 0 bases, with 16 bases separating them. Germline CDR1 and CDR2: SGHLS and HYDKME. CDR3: CASSPDRGASSYEQYF. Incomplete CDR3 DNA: TGTGCCAGCTCTCCTGACCGGGGGGCGAGCTCCTATGAACAGTAC.

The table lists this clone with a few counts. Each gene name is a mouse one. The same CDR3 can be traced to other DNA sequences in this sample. Partial CDR3 DNA: TGTGCCAGCGGTGATAGGGTCTATGAACAGTAC. Its translation is CASGDRVYEQY. The whole CDR3 is CASGDRVYEQYF. The V call is TRBV13-2, the J call TRBJ2-7, with D unresolved. The read finishes 1 residue shy of the CDR3 end, and the germline J gene is used to complete it. The germline gives CDR1 NNHNN, CDR2 SYGAGS (reference sequence). CDR3 length equals 12 residues. V lost 1 base to trimming and J lost 3 bases, with 5 bases between them.

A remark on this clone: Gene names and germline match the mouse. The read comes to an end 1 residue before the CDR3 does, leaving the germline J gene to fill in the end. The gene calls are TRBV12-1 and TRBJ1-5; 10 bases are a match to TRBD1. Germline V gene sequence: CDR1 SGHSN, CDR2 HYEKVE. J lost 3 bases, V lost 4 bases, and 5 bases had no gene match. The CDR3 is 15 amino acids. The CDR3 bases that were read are TGTGCCAGCTCCCTCGGGACAGGGGCCAACCAGGCTCCGCTT. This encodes CASSLGTGANQAPL. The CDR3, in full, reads CASSLGTGANQAPLF.

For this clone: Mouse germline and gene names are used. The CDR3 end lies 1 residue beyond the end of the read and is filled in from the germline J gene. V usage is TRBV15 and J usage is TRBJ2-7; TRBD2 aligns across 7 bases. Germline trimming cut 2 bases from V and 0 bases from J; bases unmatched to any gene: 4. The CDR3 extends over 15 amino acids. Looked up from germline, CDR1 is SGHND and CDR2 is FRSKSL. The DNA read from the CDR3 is TGTGCCAGCAGTTTACGGGGGGGGAGCTCCTATGAACAGTAC. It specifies CASSLRGGSSYEQY. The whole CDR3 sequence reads CASSLRGGSSYEQYF.

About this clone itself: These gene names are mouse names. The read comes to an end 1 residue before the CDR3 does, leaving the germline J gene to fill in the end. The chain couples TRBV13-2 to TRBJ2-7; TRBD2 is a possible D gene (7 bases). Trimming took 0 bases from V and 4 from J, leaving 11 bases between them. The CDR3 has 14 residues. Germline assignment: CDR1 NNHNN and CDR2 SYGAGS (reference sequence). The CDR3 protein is CASGDEGGAYEQYF. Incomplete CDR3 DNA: TGTGCCAGCGGTGATGAGGGGGGCGCTTATGAACAGTAC.

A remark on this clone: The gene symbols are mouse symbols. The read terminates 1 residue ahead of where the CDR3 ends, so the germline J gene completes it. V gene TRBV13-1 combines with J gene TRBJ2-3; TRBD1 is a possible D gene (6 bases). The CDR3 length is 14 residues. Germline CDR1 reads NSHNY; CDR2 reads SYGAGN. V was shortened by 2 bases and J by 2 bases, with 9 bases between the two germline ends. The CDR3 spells CASSESGVAETLYF. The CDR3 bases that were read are TGTGCCAGCAGTGAATCAGGGGTTGCAGAAACGCTGTAT.

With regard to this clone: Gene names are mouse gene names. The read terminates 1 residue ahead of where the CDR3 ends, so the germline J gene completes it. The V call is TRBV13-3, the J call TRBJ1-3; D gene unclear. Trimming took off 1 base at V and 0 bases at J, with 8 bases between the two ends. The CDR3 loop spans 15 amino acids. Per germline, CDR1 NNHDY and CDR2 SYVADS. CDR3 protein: CASSDPRISGNTLYF. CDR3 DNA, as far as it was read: TGTGCCAGCAGTGATCCCCGCATTTCTGGAAATACGCTCTAT.

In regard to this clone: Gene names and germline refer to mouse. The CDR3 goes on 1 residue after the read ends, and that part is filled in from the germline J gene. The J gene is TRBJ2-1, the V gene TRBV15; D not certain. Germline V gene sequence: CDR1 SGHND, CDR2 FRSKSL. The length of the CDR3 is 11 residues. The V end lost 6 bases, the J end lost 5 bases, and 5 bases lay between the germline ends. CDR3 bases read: TGTGCCAGCAGCCGGAATGCTGAGCAGTTC. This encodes CASSRNAEQF. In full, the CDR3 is CASSRNAEQFF. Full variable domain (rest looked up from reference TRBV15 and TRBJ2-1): DAGVTQTPRHEVAEKGQTIILKCEPVSGHNDLFWYRQTKIQGLELLSYFRSKSLMEDGGAFKDRFKAEMLNSSFSTLKIQPTEPKDSAVYLCASSRNAEQFFGPGTRLTVL.

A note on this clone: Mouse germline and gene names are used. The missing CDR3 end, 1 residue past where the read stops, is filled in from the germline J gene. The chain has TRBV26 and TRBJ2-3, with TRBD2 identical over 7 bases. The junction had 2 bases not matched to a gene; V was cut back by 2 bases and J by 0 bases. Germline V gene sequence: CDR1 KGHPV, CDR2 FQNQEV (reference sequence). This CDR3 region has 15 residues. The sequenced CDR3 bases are TGTGCCAGCAGTCTGGGCTGGGGGAGTGCAGAAACGCTGTAT. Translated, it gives CASSLGWGSAETLY. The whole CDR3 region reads CASSLGWGSAETLYF.

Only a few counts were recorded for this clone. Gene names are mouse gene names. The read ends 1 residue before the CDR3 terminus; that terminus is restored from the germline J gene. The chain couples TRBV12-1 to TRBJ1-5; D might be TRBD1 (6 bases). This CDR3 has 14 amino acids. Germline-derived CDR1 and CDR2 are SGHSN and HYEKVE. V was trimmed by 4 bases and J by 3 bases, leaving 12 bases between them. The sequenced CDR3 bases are TGTGCCAGCTCCCAGGGGACGGCCAACCAGGCTCCGCTT. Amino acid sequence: CASSQGTANQAPL. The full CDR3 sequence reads CASSQGTANQAPLF.

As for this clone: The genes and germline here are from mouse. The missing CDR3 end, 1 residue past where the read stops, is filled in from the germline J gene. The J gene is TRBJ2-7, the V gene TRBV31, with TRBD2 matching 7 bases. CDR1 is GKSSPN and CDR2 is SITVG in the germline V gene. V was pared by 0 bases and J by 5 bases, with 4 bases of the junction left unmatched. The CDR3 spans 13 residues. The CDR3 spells CAWSLWGDHEQYF. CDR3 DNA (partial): TGTGCCTGGAGTCTTTGGGGGGACCATGAACAGTAC.

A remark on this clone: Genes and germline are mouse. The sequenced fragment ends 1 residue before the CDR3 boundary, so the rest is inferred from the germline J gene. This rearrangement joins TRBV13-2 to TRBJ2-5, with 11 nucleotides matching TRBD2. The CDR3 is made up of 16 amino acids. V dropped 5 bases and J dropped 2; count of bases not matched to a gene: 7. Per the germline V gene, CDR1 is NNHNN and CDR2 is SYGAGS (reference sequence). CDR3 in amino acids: CASGGGTGGIQDTQYF. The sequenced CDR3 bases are TGTGCCAGCGGGGGAGGGACTGGGGGTATCCAAGACACCCAGTAC.